Here is one TCR beta chain with its context. Antigen specificity is unknown. The data belong to a study of graft-versus-host responses after intestinal transplantation. The wider study: Every recipient underwent anti-thymocyte globulin induction, then tacrolimus and steroids for two to four years.

Measured with immunoSEQ multiplex PCR; TCRdb has only the in-frame clones, and not every one. The sample contains about 59,000 clones, around 93% of which appear only once. The V and J ends lost 4 bases and 2 bases, in that order; junction bases with no gene match: 5. Germline V gives CDR1 SGHVS, CDR2 FNYEAQ. The CDR3 consists of 15 residues. General observations from the study: Association was observed between peak circulating GvH clone levels and early post-transplant HvG declines. Some GvH clones were seen earlier in gut or blood, suggesting intestinal origin. Within allografts, high graft-versus-host to host-versus-graft clonal ratios were seen among patients with graft-donor T cell macrochimerism.

The rearrangement uses TRBV7-6 and TRBJ2-1; 7 bases align to TRBD1. This TCR derives from a human donor who was the organ donor for an intestinal transplant. Source: unstimulated CD4+ T cells sorted from spleen or lymph node cells, taken before transplant. In DNA, the CDR3 is TGTGCCAGCAGCTCAACGGGACAGACCTACAATGAGCAGTTCTTC. Amino acids: CASSSTGQTYNEQFF.